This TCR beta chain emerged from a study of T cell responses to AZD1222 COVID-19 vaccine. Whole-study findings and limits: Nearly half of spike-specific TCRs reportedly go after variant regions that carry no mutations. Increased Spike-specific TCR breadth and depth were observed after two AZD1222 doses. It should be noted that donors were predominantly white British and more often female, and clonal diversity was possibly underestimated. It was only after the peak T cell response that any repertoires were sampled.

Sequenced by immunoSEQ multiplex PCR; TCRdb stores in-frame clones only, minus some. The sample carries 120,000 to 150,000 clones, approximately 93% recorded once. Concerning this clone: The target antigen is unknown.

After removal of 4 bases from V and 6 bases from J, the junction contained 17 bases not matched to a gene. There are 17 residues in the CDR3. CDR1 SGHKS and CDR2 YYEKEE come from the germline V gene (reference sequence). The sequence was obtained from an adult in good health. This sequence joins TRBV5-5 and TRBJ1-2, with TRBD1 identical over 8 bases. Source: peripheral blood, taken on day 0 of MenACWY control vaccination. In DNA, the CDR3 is TGTGCCAGCAGCCCTTCTGGGAGGACAGGGAGGTTTGATGGCTACACCTTC. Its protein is CASSPSGRTGRFDGYTF.